The entry below describes one TCR beta chain. No cognate antigen has been identified for it. No quality values exist for individual bases; no much larger clone is one base distant. The sample comes from a study of blood T cell repertoires in COVID-19 (dated by TCRdb to the early 2020s). Notes on the research overall: Samples covering the acute and convalescent phases of COVID-19 were provided by collaborators in the United States, Italy and Spain. The prospective study material was composed of cDNA or gDNA derived from T cells, B-cell-depleted T cells, or PBMCs. Subjects who had been exposed to COVID-19, were actively infected with it, or had recovered from it provided the deeply sampled blood TCRbeta repertoires that made up the dataset. The repertoires were released in a freely available public database meant as a resource for research on the immune response to SARS-CoV-2. The samples were drawn from two sources: the first 160 participants of the ongoing ImmuneRACE study, and 1,000 to 1,500 subjects contributed by 6 global collaborators. Nearly every sample came with metadata listing a de-identified subject ID, COVID-19 status, age in years and sex. HLA class I and class II types, where available, came from metadata supplied by the sample provider rather than from assay-based typing. What the authors observed across the whole study: The amount of clinical and demographic metadata varied by source and participant and was provided uncurated.

CDR1 SGHAT and CDR2 FQNNGV were looked up in the germline V gene. Unmatched junction bases come to 10, with V trimmed by 4 bases and J by 0 bases. The cysteine opens and the phenylalanine closes a CDR3 of 18 amino acids. Only CDR3 DNA is held: 54 bases, read in frame from base 1. A second Seattle source provided samples from volunteer blood donors who had recovered from COVID-19. Each collaborating institution followed its own protocols to collect whole blood in K2EDTA tubes. For TCRbeta analysis, collaborators shipped samples as frozen whole blood, isolated PBMCs, or DNA extracted from either of those sample types. TCRbeta CDR3 regions were amplified from genomic DNA by means of the immunoSEQ Assay, a bias-controlled multiplex PCR. The study's own analysis went as follows. The number of nucleated cells in each sample was estimated from the amplification of reference gene primers within the assay. To quantify the absolute abundance of each unique TCRbeta CDR3 rearrangement, sequence reads were collapsed and filtered. For each sample, productive Simpson clonality was calculated as the square root of Simpson's diversity index across productive rearrangements. The source is immuneACCESS, and TCRdb retained only in-frame sequences with V and J called. Part of the clones is not carried over; for the studies checked, unresolved V genes explain less than half of this, and the remainder is unexplained. V and J calls and clone size are as listed in that table; D and trimming were resolved from the DNA. The sample data list around 200,000 clones, and approximately 90% of these were observed just once. About 0.96% of the sample is taken by the ten largest.

Sequencing was carried out using peripheral blood. This clonotype was obtained from a woman aged 18-29 years who had recovered from COVID-19. Here the chain combines TRBV11-2 and TRBJ2-4, with 9 junctional bases fitting TRBD2. The nucleotide sequence reads as follows: TGTGCCAGCAGCTGGGGAACTAGCGGGTCCTTAGCCAAAAACATTCAGTACTTC. Translated, this gives CASSWGTSGSLAKNIQYF.